The rows below give T cell receptor beta chains drawn from one sample of a study of T cell responses to AZD1222 COVID-19 vaccine. Libraries were prepared by immunoSEQ multiplex PCR; TCRdb keeps only in-frame clonotypes and omits some of them. Here the sample spans 130,000 or so clones, around 87% being singletons. This material consisted of peripheral blood, taken on day 0 of AZD1222 vaccination. Every receptor here comes from an adult in good health. CDR3s include the opening cysteine and the closing phenylalanine or tryptophan. A D gene is named only where the DNA matches it firmly. Size is omitted from some rows. Given values are once, few, many or a class for expanded clones.

V: TRBV9; J: TRBJ1-2; D: NA; size: NA; CDR3: CASSEGPGGYGYTF; DNA: TGTGCCAGCAGCGAAGGGCCCGGCGGCTATGGCTACACCTTC
V: TRBV7-8; J: TRBJ1-5; D: TRBD1; size: NA; CDR3: CASSPGTGVGQPQHF; DNA: TGTGCCAGCAGCCCAGGGACAGGGGTAGGCCAGCCCCAGCATTTT
V: TRBV28; J: TRBJ2-1; D: NA; size: NA; CDR3: CASTGSSYNEQFF; DNA: TGTGCCAGCACAGGTAGCTCCTACAATGAGCAGTTCTTC
V: TRBV11-3; J: TRBJ1-1; D: NA; size: once; CDR3: CASSLELGREAFF; DNA: TGTGCCAGCAGCTTAGAGCTGGGGCGGGAAGCTTTCTTT
V: TRBV15; J: TRBJ1-2; D: TRBD1; size: NA; CDR3: CATSREGTGSYGYTF; DNA: TGTGCCACCAGCAGAGAAGGGACAGGGAGTTATGGCTACACCTTC
V: TRBV7-2; J: TRBJ2-2; D: TRBD2; size: NA; CDR3: CASSLGLVAGDPRAGELFF; DNA: TGTGCCAGCAGCTTAGGCTTAGTAGCGGGGGATCCCCGCGCCGGGGAGCTGTTTTTT
V: TRBV5-1; J: TRBJ2-2; D: NA; size: NA; CDR3: CASSPPVTNTGELFF; DNA: TGCGCCAGCAGCCCCCCGGTGACGAACACCGGGGAGCTGTTTTTT
V: TRBV10-3; J: TRBJ2-7; D: TRBD2; size: NA; CDR3: CAIRAIRGDEQYF; DNA: TGTGCCATCAGGGCCATACGGGGGGACGAGCAGTACTTC
V: TRBV9; J: TRBJ2-7; D: TRBD1; size: few; CDR3: CASSVGQGAYEQYF; DNA: TGTGCCAGCAGCGTAGGACAGGGGGCCTACGAGCAGTACTTC
V: TRBV28; J: TRBJ1-3; D: NA; size: NA; CDR3: CASSSTTGYRYF; DNA: TGTGCCAGCAGTTCTACAACAGGGTATCGATATTTT
V: TRBV6-2/TRBV6-3; J: TRBJ2-7; D: TRBD2; size: NA; CDR3: CASSTIAGVVNEQYF; DNA: TGTGCCAGCAGTACGATAGCGGGAGTAGTAAACGAGCAGTACTTC
V: TRBV4-1; J: TRBJ2-7; D: NA; size: NA; CDR3: CASSQDPRLDEQYF; DNA: TGCGCCAGCAGCCAAGACCCTAGATTAGACGAGCAGTACTTC
V: TRBV16; J: TRBJ1-4; D: NA; size: NA; CDR3: CASSPPGIGGKLFF; DNA: TGTGCCAGCAGCCCCCCCGGTATAGGAGGAAAACTGTTTTTT
V: TRBV3-1/TRBV3-2; J: TRBJ2-7; D: TRBD2; size: NA; CDR3: CASSPLAGRGYEQYF; DNA: TGTGCCAGCAGCCCCCTAGCGGGGCGCGGCTACGAGCAGTACTTC
V: TRBV12-3/TRBV12-4; J: TRBJ2-1; D: NA; size: NA; CDR3: CASRKGHNEQFF; DNA: TGTGCCAGCCGGAAGGGCCACAATGAGCAGTTCTTC
V: TRBV7-2; J: TRBJ2-3; D: NA; size: NA; CDR3: CASRPPATDTQYF; DNA: TGTGCCAGCAGGCCCCCCGCTACAGATACGCAGTATTTT
V: TRBV5-1; J: TRBJ1-2; D: NA; size: NA; CDR3: CASSFGGQGGYTF; DNA: TGCGCCAGCAGCTTCGGGGGGCAGGGAGGCTACACCTTC
V: TRBV18; J: TRBJ2-1; D: NA; size: NA; CDR3: CASSSPSGWRSYNEQFF; DNA: TGTGCCAGCTCATCCCCGAGCGGATGGAGGTCCTACAATGAGCAGTTCTTC
V: TRBV7-8; J: TRBJ1-5; D: NA; size: once; CDR3: CASSPQAGAHQPQHF; DNA: TGTGCCAGCAGCCCCCAAGCAGGGGCCCATCAGCCCCAGCATTTT
V: TRBV24-1; J: TRBJ1-1; D: TRBD1; size: NA; CDR3: CATSDATGAAEAFF; DNA: TGTGCCACCAGTGATGCAACAGGGGCGGCTGAAGCTTTCTTT
V: TRBV5-1; J: TRBJ1-1; D: NA; size: NA; CDR3: CASPLEGLPRLYTEAFF; DNA: TGCGCCAGCCCTCTCGAGGGCTTACCCCGGTTGTACACTGAAGCTTTCTTT
V: TRBV7-2; J: TRBJ2-1; D: NA; size: few; CDR3: CASSYLASRDEQFF; DNA: TGTGCCAGCAGCTACTTGGCTAGTCGGGATGAGCAGTTCTTC
V: TRBV6-2/TRBV6-3; J: TRBJ1-2; D: NA; size: NA; CDR3: CASSYGRMNYGYTF; DNA: TGTGCCAGCAGTTACGGGCGGATGAACTATGGCTACACCTTC
V: TRBV6-5; J: TRBJ1-6; D: NA; size: NA; CDR3: CASCSWSGINSPLHF; DNA: TGTGCCAGCTGCTCCTGGAGTGGGATTAATTCACCCCTCCACTTT
V: TRBV2; J: TRBJ1-1; D: NA; size: NA; CDR3: CASNPGEGVGAFF; DNA: TGTGCCAGCAACCCAGGGGAGGGTGTTGGAGCTTTCTTT
V: TRBV7-8; J: TRBJ2-7; D: TRBD1; size: NA; CDR3: CASSFPNGQEAYEQYF; DNA: TGTGCCAGCAGCTTCCCTAACGGACAGGAGGCCTACGAGCAGTACTTC
V: TRBV7-3; J: TRBJ2-2; D: TRBD2; size: few; CDR3: CASSLNSGTSDTGELFF; DNA: TGTGCCAGCAGCTTAAACTCCGGGACTAGCGACACCGGGGAGCTGTTTTTT
V: TRBV29-1; J: TRBJ2-2; D: NA; size: NA; CDR3: CSVEDQRAPNTGELFF; DNA: TGCAGCGTTGAAGATCAAAGGGCACCGAACACCGGGGAGCTGTTTTTT
V: TRBV5-1; J: TRBJ1-2; D: NA; size: NA; CDR3: CASSPGGAPYGYTF; DNA: TGCGCCAGCAGCCCCGGGGGGGCACCCTATGGCTACACCTTC
V: TRBV11-3; J: TRBJ2-5; D: NA; size: NA; CDR3: CASSLGNQETQYF; DNA: TGTGCCAGCAGCTTAGGGAACCAAGAGACCCAGTACTTC
V: TRBV7-2; J: TRBJ2-2; D: TRBD2; size: once; CDR3: CASSLTSGNTGELFF; DNA: TGTGCCAGCAGCTTAACTAGCGGAAACACCGGGGAGCTGTTTTTT
V: TRBV7-9; J: TRBJ2-5; D: TRBD2; size: NA; CDR3: CASSWGRAGQTQYF; DNA: TGTGCCAGCAGCTGGGGGAGGGCAGGGCAGACCCAGTACTTC
V: TRBV9; J: TRBJ1-1; D: NA; size: NA; CDR3: CASSVQGKTEAFF; DNA: TGTGCCAGCAGCGTGCAGGGAAAGACTGAAGCTTTCTTT
V: TRBV27; J: TRBJ2-7; D: NA; size: NA; CDR3: CASSPRGTTNQYEQYF; DNA: TGTGCCAGCAGTCCGCGAGGGACAACTAATCAATACGAGCAGTACTTC
V: TRBV6-5; J: TRBJ1-2; D: NA; size: NA; CDR3: CASTATGLANYGYTF; DNA: TGTGCCAGCACCGCAACAGGGCTAGCTAACTATGGCTACACCTTC
V: TRBV27; J: TRBJ2-1; D: NA; size: NA; CDR3: CASKPLGDPFWRFF; DNA: TGTGCCAGCAAACCCTTGGGCGACCCTTTCTGGCGGTTCTTC
V: TRBV19; J: TRBJ1-6; D: NA; size: once; CDR3: CASSPSYSYNSPLHF; DNA: TGTGCCAGTAGCCCATCTTACTCCTATAATTCACCCCTCCACTTT
V: TRBV6-5; J: TRBJ1-6; D: NA; size: NA; CDR3: CASSSPGRGNSPLHF; DNA: TGTGCCAGCAGTTCCCCGGGACGGGGTAATTCACCCCTCCACTTT
V: TRBV7-6; J: TRBJ1-6; D: NA; size: NA; CDR3: CASSLGVGHTPLHF; DNA: TGTGCCAGCAGCTTAGGAGTTGGACACACACCCCTCCACTTT
V: TRBV5-8; J: TRBJ1-1; D: NA; size: NA; CDR3: CASTSYPTGRTEAFF; DNA: TGTGCCAGCACCTCTTACCCTACAGGGCGGACTGAAGCTTTCTTT
V: TRBV28; J: TRBJ1-1; D: NA; size: NA; CDR3: CASKFLGGTEAFF; DNA: TGTGCCAGTAAATTTTTGGGTGGCACTGAAGCTTTCTTT